These 5 T cell receptor beta chains were sequenced from one sample in a study of Ad26.COV2.S vaccination and SARS-CoV-2 variants. Indicated treatment: around 19 received Ad26.COV2.S at low or high dose, single or two shots; several received placebo; per-sample allocation not given. After the first vaccine or placebo injection, samples were drawn on day 63. The protocol was immunoSEQ multiplex PCR, while the TCRdb copy is restricted to in-frame clones and leaves out a portion. The sample carries around 300,000 clones, 85% to 90% recorded once. The sequenced sample was peripheral blood, obtained in a trial of Ad26.COV2.S vaccine versus placebo. The receptors originated from a person between 18 and 60 years old who received the Ad26.COV2.S COVID-19 vaccine or a placebo.

The chain is built from TRBV7-9 and TRBJ1-2; maybe TRBD1 (6 bases). The V gene lost 1 base and the J gene lost 6 bases, with 18 bases spanning the gap. Germline loops: CDR1 SEHNR, CDR2 FQNEAQ (reference sequence). The CDR3 has 16 amino acids. CDR3: CASSLEERTAVHGYTF. CDR3 in DNA: TGTGCCAGCAGCTTAGAGGAGAGGACAGCGGTTCATGGCTACACCTTC.

The chain uses TRBV24-1 and TRBJ2-1; D gene unclear. Trimming left V 3 bases short and J 7 bases short, with 15 bases between. The CDR3 contains 15 residues. Per the germline V gene, CDR1 is KGHDR and CDR2 is SFDVKD. The CDR3 here is CATSDPDFNRNEQFF. The CDR3 nucleotides are TGTGCCACCAGTGATCCCGATTTTAACCGGAATGAGCAGTTCTTC.

The chain employs TRBV4-1 and TRBJ1-1; tentatively, D is TRBD1 (6 bases). Germline V gene data show CDR1 as MGHRA and CDR2 as YSYEKL. The CDR3 totals 15 residues. V dropped 1 base and J dropped 7 bases, with 16 bases sitting between them. DNA for the CDR3: TGCGCCAGCAGCCAAGTGGGGGGCAGTCGGAGTGAAGCTTTCTTT. This encodes CASSQVGGSRSEAFF.

DNA for the CDR3: TGTGCCTGGAGTGTAGTCCCGGACGGGAATTCACCCCTCCACTTT. Amino acids: CAWSVVPDGNSPLHF. The genes are TRBV30 and TRBJ1-6; D is ambiguous. V was shortened by 0 bases and J by 7 bases, with 13 bases between the two germline ends. The CDR3 has 15 amino acids. Germline V gives CDR1 GTSNPN, CDR2 SVGIG (reference sequence).

This rearrangement joins TRBV9 to TRBJ2-7; 8 bases agree with TRBD2. Germline loops: CDR1 SGDLS, CDR2 YYNGEE. With 2 bases clipped from V and 2 bases from J, the junction kept 15 bases outside the gene matches. The CDR3 covers 18 residues. This CDR3 reads CASSVSPGGAGAPYEQYF. The CDR3 DNA follows: TGTGCCAGCAGCGTCTCCCCCGGTGGAGCGGGGGCCCCCTACGAGCAGTACTTC.